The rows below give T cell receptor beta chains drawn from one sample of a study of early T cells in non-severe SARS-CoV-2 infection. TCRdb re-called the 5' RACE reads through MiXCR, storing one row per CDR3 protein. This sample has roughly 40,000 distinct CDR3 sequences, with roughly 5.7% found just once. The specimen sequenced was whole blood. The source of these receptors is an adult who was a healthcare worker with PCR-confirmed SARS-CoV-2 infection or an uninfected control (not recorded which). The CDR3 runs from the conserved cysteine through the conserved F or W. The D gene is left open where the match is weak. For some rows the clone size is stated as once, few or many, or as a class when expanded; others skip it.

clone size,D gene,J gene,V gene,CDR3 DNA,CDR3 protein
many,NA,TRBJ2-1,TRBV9,TGTGCCAGCGGGGAGGGACAGTCCTACAATGAGCAGTTCTTC,CASGEGQSYNEQFF
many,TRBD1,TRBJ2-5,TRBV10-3,TGTGCCATCAGGCCGGGACAGCTCCAAGAGACCCAGTACTTC,CAIRPGQLQETQYF
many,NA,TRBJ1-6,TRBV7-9,TGTGCCAGCAGCCGGGACCCTTATAATTCACCCCTCCACTTT,CASSRDPYNSPLHF
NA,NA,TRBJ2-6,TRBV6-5,TGTGCCAGCAGTTATGCTGGGGCCAACGTCCTGACTTTC,CASSYAGANVLTF
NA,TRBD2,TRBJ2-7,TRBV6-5,TGTGCCAGCAGTTACTCGAGGGCAACTAGCGGTCTCGAGCAGTACTTC,CASSYSRATSGLEQYF
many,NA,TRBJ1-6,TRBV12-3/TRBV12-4,TGTGCCAGCAGTTTACTCAGGGGTGAATCACCCCTCCACTTT,CASSLLRGESPLHF
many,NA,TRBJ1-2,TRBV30,TGTGCTTCGGACAGAAACTATGGCTACACCTTC,CASDRNYGYTF
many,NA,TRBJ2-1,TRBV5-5,TGTGCCAGCAGCCCAGGACTTTACAATGAGCAGTTCTTC,CASSPGLYNEQFF
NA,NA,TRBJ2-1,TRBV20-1,TGCAGTGCTAGTGGTTTGACGGGTATCTCCTACAATGAGCAGTTCTTC,CSASGLTGISYNEQFF
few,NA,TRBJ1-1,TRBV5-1,TGCGCCAGCAGCTTGGCCGGGGTTGGGGTCTCCTCTGAAGCTTTCTTT,CASSLAGVGVSSEAFF
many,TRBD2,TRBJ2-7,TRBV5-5,TGTGCCAGCAGCTTGGCTGGGCTAGCGGGCAGCTCCTACGAGCAGTACTTC,CASSLAGLAGSSYEQYF
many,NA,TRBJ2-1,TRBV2,TGTGCCAGCAGTGAAGCGGGAGTCGTCGGCAATGAGCAGTTCTTC,CASSEAGVVGNEQFF
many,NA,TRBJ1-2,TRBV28,TGTGCCAGCAGCCAACAACAGGGTGGTCGCGGCTACACCTTC,CASSQQQGGRGYTF
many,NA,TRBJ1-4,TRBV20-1,TGCAGTGCTAGTTGGGAGGACAATGAAAAACTGTTTTTT,CSASWEDNEKLFF
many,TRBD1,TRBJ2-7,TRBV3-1,TGTGCCAGCAGCCGACAGGGGTCCTACGAGCAGTACTTC,CASSRQGSYEQYF
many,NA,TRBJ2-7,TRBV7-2,TGTGCCAGCAGCCCGCGTGGGGACCGCATGTACGAGCAGTACTTC,CASSPRGDRMYEQYF
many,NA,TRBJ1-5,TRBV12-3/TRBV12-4,TGTGCCAGCAGTTTAGGGAGCGGTTATCAGCCCCAGCATTTT,CASSLGSGYQPQHF
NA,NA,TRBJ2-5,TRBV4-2,TGTGCCAGCAGCCAAGGCATGGAGTGGCGCGGACAAGAGACCCAGTACTTC,CASSQGMEWRGQETQYF
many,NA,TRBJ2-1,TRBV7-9,TGTGCCAGCAGCTTCGACTTTCCCTACAATGAGCAGTTCTTC,CASSFDFPYNEQFF
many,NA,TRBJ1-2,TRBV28,TGTGCCAGCAGCCTAGGGGGAGGGGCGTATGGCTACACCTTC,CASSLGGGAYGYTF
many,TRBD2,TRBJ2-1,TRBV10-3,TGTGCCATCAGTGTGAGCGGGAGGGCCGAAAATGAGCAGTTCTTC,CAISVSGRAENEQFF
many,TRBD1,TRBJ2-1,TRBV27,TGTGCCAGCAGTTTCGACAGGGGGGTGTACAATGAGCAGTTCTTC,CASSFDRGVYNEQFF
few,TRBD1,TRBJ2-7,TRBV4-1,TGCGCCAGCAGCCAAGGGCCCCGGGTCGAGACAGGGAAACCCGAGCAGTACTTC,CASSQGPRVETGKPEQYF
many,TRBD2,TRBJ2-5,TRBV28,TGTGCCAGCAGTTTGAGGAAAGCGGGAGGCATCGGAGAGACCCAGTACTTC,CASSLRKAGGIGETQYF